This paragraph reports one T cell receptor (beta chain). CDR1 is MNHEY, CDR2 SVGAGI, per germline. There are 13 residues in the CDR3. The V end was cut by 8 bases, the J end by 0 bases, with 7 bases between. Method: immunoSEQ multiplex PCR; TCRdb's copy keeps in-frame clones and lacks some. The repertoire holds a few thousand clones, approximately 96% seen once, with about 11% in the top ten. These data come from a study of control samples from healthy donors and cancer patients. This sequence was found in a man between 70 and 80 years old with colorectal cancer. The material sequenced was PBMCs. The chain joins TRBV6-5 to TRBJ2-2; D call uncertain. The CDR3 is CASRAANTGELFF. Written as DNA, the CDR3 is TGTGCCAGCCGGGCTGCGAACACCGGGGAGCTGTTTTTT.